This TCR beta chain derives from a study of blood T cell repertoires in COVID-19. Looking at the study overall: Sites across the United States, Italy and Spain contributed samples from acute and convalescent COVID-19.

Those enrolled, adults aged about 18 to 89 years, came from about two dozen US areas. Cohorts were determined from participant-reported clinical history. Symptom resolution, clearance, or two negative PCRs marked the recovered donors of Cohort 3. Some clones are missing from TCRdb's copy, which holds only in-frame ones; the method was immunoSEQ multiplex PCR. The repertoire includes hundreds of thousands of clones, 86% of them detected once, and roughly 4% sits in the top ten. The germline V and J ends were trimmed by 4 bases and 0 bases, with 10 bases remaining between them. The length of the CDR3 is 16 residues. Germline V gives CDR1 MNHEY, CDR2 SMNVEV (reference sequence).

V gene TRBV27 combines with J gene TRBJ1-6; D is unclear. Source material: PBMCs or T cells enriched from blood (not recorded which). The receptor was isolated from a man aged 30 to 39 who had recovered from COVID-19. The CDR3 DNA reads TGTGCCAGCAGTTCCGACTCGGGCTCCTATAATTCACCCCTCCACTTT. Amino acids: CASSSDSGSYNSPLHF.